The rows below give T cell receptor beta chains drawn from one sample of a study of neoadjuvant anti-PD-1 for oral cavity cancer. Repertoires were generated with immunoSEQ multiplex PCR, while TCRdb's copy carries only in-frame clones and drops some. The profile covers over 10,000 clones, with about two thirds appearing a single time and less than 2.5% taken by the ten largest. The starting material was PBMCs, obtained after nivolumab (anti-PD-1) treatment. The receptors shown here come from a person aged 40 to 85 with oral cavity squamous cell carcinoma. Each CDR3 is given with its conserved first and last residue. D genes are given only for firm matches.

d_call j_call v_call cdr3_aa
TRBD2 TRBJ2-5 TRBV9 CASSVSGSWGETQYF
TRBD1 TRBJ1-2 TRBV7-9 CASSLAVGQGGDGYTF
TRBD2 TRBJ2-7 TRBV28 CASRGTSSYEQYF
- TRBJ2-7 TRBV2 CASSDMVAVRYEQYF
- TRBJ2-1 TRBV7-8 CASSLAPLASYNEQFF
- TRBJ1-4 TRBV30 CAWSETGTDEKLFF
- TRBJ1-2 TRBV9 CASSPEGGPYNYGYTF
- TRBJ2-1 TRBV11-2 CASSLGVGGYNEQFF
TRBD1 TRBJ2-2 TRBV19 CASMTGASSGELFF
- TRBJ1-2 TRBV29-1 CSVGGSVDGYTF
- TRBJ2-7 TRBV6-1 CASSNSYYEQYF
TRBD1 TRBJ1-2 TRBV27 CASRGTGGYGYTF
- TRBJ2-7 TRBV11-2 CASSPGLGRAVYEQYF
- TRBJ1-1 TRBV27 CASKMIGINTEAFF
- TRBJ2-5 TRBV4-1 CASSRIPRETQYF
TRBD1 TRBJ1-2 TRBV5-1 CASSLGRGVYGYTF
- TRBJ2-1 TRBV7-8 CASSLEAGFREQFF
- TRBJ2-2 TRBV6-5 CASSYSGANTGELFF
- TRBJ2-1 TRBV18 CASSALGGPYNEQFF
- TRBJ1-2 TRBV5-1 CASSLGSIANYGYTF
- TRBJ2-1 TRBV5-1 CASSHYGPDEQFF
- TRBJ2-7 TRBV5-4 CASSFMGGRFYEQYF
- TRBJ1-1 TRBV19 CASIGLGTEAFF
- TRBJ2-5 TRBV6-5 CASRPSYQETQYF
TRBD1 TRBJ1-4 TRBV27 CASRRGGYRDKKLFF
- TRBJ1-2 TRBV2 CASSDRGYGYTF
TRBD2 TRBJ2-5 TRBV7-8 CASSLALSGLADETQYF
- TRBJ1-1 TRBV19 CASRTMLEAFF
- TRBJ2-6 TRBV6-1 CASSGTSSGANVLTF
- TRBJ2-7 TRBV6-6 CASSYGFLGVTYEQYF